Ten or more counts support the clone carrying this T cell receptor beta chain. These data belong to a study of low-dose radiotherapy and immunotherapy resistance in tumors. About the research overall: Administration of intravenous cyclophosphamide at 200 mg/m2 took place every two weeks, one day before radiation and immunotherapy. Aspirin was taken orally at 300 mg daily by patients, and this continued for four cycles from cycle 1 day 1.

Time point meaning: before trial treatment. TRAV- and TRBV-specific primers primed first-strand cDNA, covering alpha and beta chains. The TCRs were subjected to amplification over approximately 20 PCR cycles employing a constant-region primer in conjunction with a V-primer adapter. TCRdb redid the calling of the reads with MiXCR, one entry per CDR3 protein. The sample carries under 95,000 distinct CDR3 sequences, over 15% recorded once. CDR3 length: 12 amino acids. Trimming removed 3 bases at V and 12 bases at J, with 12 bases between. Looked up from germline, CDR1 is SEHNR and CDR2 is FQNEAQ (reference sequence).

The chain links TRBV7-9 to TRBJ1-5; possible D gene TRBD1, 5 bases. The sequences come from PBMCs, collected before treatment. This TCR was recovered from a male donor with prostate cancer. CDR3 nucleotides: TGTGCCAGCAGCTTCCAGAGAGGGGTCCAGCATTTT. Translating it yields CASSFQRGVQHF.